A single sample gave rise to the 25 T cell receptor beta chains below, sequenced in a study of T cells in Graves' hyperthyroidism and ophthalmopathy. Amplified regions were TCR beta CDR3 sequences from RNA transcripts. The HTBI primer set drove a first-round RT-PCR of the TCR CDR3. TCRdb re-called the multiplex PCR reads through MiXCR, storing one row per CDR3 protein. The sample lists 500,000 to 550,000 distinct CDR3 sequences; roughly 20% were seen once. Sequencing was carried out using blood. These receptors were obtained from a man in his late teens or twenties with Graves' hyperthyroidism.

This clonotype has just a few counts. V gene TRBV9 combines with J gene TRBJ2-2; 9 nucleotides match TRBD1. This CDR3 has 16 residues. With 2 bases clipped from V and 4 bases from J, the junction kept 6 bases outside the gene matches. Germline CDR1 reads SGDLS; CDR2 reads YYNGEE. DNA of the CDR3: TGTGCCAGCAGCGTCCTCGGGACAGGGAGCACCGGGGAGCTGTTTTTT. Amino acid sequence: CASSVLGTGSTGELFF.

This clonotype was recorded at least ten times. This chain joins TRBV20-1 and TRBJ1-3; no clear D. The CDR3 is 12 amino acids. CDR1 is DFQATT and CDR2 is SNEGSKA in the germline V gene (reference sequence). Trimming pared 4 bases from V and 3 bases from J, leaving 7 bases between. The CDR3 region has the DNA TGCAGTGCTACTCCCTATGGAAACACCATATATTTT. Residues: CSATPYGNTIYF.

The chain recombines TRBV28 with TRBJ2-7; TRBD1 is a possible D gene (6 bases). Between the trimmed V and J ends, which lost 5 bases and 2 bases, there was a span of 19 bases. The CDR3 consists of 16 residues. Per germline, CDR1 MDHEN and CDR2 SYDVKM. CDR3 nucleotides: TGTGCCAGCAGTCCCCCAGCAGGGGTGATACCCTACGAGCAGTACTTC. Translating it yields CASSPPAGVIPYEQYF.

The chain carries TRBV10-3 and TRBJ1-1; D may be TRBD1 (5 bases). CDR3 length: 11 residues. The germline V and J ends were trimmed by 10 bases and 6 bases, with 12 bases remaining between them. CDR1 is ENHRY, CDR2 SYGVKD, per germline. CDR3 protein: CASGGAPEAFF. In DNA form, the CDR3 reads TGTGCCAGCGGCGGGGCACCTGAAGCTTTCTTT.

The J gene is TRBJ2-7, the V gene TRBV6-5, with TRBD1 matching over 10 bases. CDR3 length equals 15 residues. With V trimmed by 2 bases and J by 6 bases, 7 bases remained unmatched. CDR1 and CDR2 from the germline V gene are MNHEY and SVGAGI. The CDR3 region has the DNA TGTGCCAGCAGTTACGGAGGGACAGGGGTAAGCGAGCAGTACTTC. Translation: CASSYGGTGVSEQYF.

Turning to this clonotype: One end of the junction does not line up with germline, which may come from a read error. This chain links TRBV28 with TRBJ1-3; a weak D match, TRBD1 (6 bases). The CDR3 runs 15 residues. CDR1 MDHEN and CDR2 SYDVKM come from the germline V gene. The CDR3 sequence: CASSPPTGYGSTIYF. The CDR3, as DNA: TGTGCCAGCAGTCCCCCCACAGGGTACGGAAGCACCATATATTTT.

The rearrangement links TRBV5-1 to TRBJ1-1; 9 nucleotides match TRBD1. The CDR3 is made up of 16 amino acids. V shed 2 bases, J shed 1 base, and the junction held 6 bases outside the gene matches. CDR1 and CDR2 (germline): SGHRS, YFSETQ. The DNA of the CDR3 is TGCGCCAGCAGCTTTACAGGGGGCACCTGGAACACTGAAGCTTTCTTT. The encoded protein is CASSFTGGTWNTEAFF.

This chain joins TRBV30 and TRBJ1-2, with D perhaps matching TRBD1 (6 bases). Trimming took off 3 bases at V and 4 bases at J, with 18 bases between the two ends. The CDR3 loop spans 15 amino acids. Germline V CDR1 and CDR2: GTSNPN, SVGIG (reference sequence). CDR3 region: CAWRVRGVGIYGYTF. The CDR3 region has the DNA TGTGCCTGGAGAGTCAGGGGAGTGGGCATCTATGGCTACACCTTC.

For this clonotype: Sequence at one end of the junction differs from germline and may be a read error. The chain combines TRBV6-1 with TRBJ2-7; D possibly matches TRBD1 or TRBD2 (6 bases each). Per the germline V gene, CDR1 is MNHNS and CDR2 is SASEGT. The CDR3 is 16 residues long. The CDR3 spells CASSEAGGRGAIRRHF. For the CDR3, the DNA is TGTGCCAGCAGTGAAGCGGGTGGAAGGGGGGCCATACGGCGGCACTTC.

CDR3 nucleotides: TGTGCCAGCAGTTTAAGGGTCGGCAGGGGCCACAATCAGCCCCAGCATTTT. The encoded protein is CASSLRVGRGHNQPQHF. The chain carries TRBV12-3 or TRBV12-4 and TRBJ1-5; D is possibly TRBD1 (6 bases). The CDR3 totals 17 residues. Trimming took off 2 bases at V and 3 bases at J, with 17 bases between the two ends.

This clonotype was observed a handful of times. Possible read error: a much larger clone is one base away. This chain uses TRBV6-2 or TRBV6-3 with TRBJ2-2, with D perhaps TRBD1 or TRBD2 (6 bases each). This CDR3 has 14 amino acids. Germline assignment: CDR1 MNHEY and CDR2 SVGEGT. CDR3 sequence reads: CASSSSGQRGELCF. The CDR3 DNA follows: TGTGCCAGCAGTTCCTCAGGACAGCGCGGGGAGCTGTGTTTT.

This clonotype was recorded many times. This sequence joins TRBV19 and TRBJ1-1; weak D call: TRBD1 (5 bases). Germline assignment: CDR1 LNHDA and CDR2 SQIVND (reference sequence). The CDR3 runs to 13 residues. V lost 5 bases to trimming and J lost 5 bases, with 12 bases between them. The CDR3 is CASSPTRGTEAFF. Written as DNA, the CDR3 is TGTGCCAGTAGTCCCACCCGGGGGACTGAAGCTTTCTTT.

The sample holds many counts of this clonotype. V and J are TRBV6-1 and TRBJ1-2, with D tentatively TRBD1 (5 bases). V lost 6 bases and J lost 8, with 13 bases in between. CDR3 length equals 12 residues. CDR1 is MNHNS, CDR2 SASEGT, per germline. CDR3 sequence (DNA): TGTGCCAGCAGGACGGGGGAGAGCGGCTACACCTTC. Its translation is CASRTGESGYTF.

This clonotype was counted ten times or more. V usage is TRBV6-1 and J usage is TRBJ1-1, with TRBD1 matching 10 bases. The V gene end was trimmed by 7 bases and the J gene end by 5 bases; junction bases not matched to a gene: 4. Per germline, CDR1 MNHNS and CDR2 SASEGT. The CDR3 sequence is 13 residues long. This CDR3 reads CASTGTGVTEAFF. In DNA, the CDR3 is TGTGCCAGCACGGGGACAGGGGTAACTGAAGCTTTCTTT.

The rearrangement uses TRBV6-2 or TRBV6-3 and TRBJ1-5, with 7 bases that match TRBD1. The CDR3 has 18 residues. V shed 4 bases and J 0 bases; nucleotides not matched to a gene: 12. Germline V gene data show CDR1 as MNHEY and CDR2 as SVGEGT. The CDR3 is CASSSLGTVFYSNQPQHF. In DNA form, the CDR3 reads TGTGCCAGCAGTTCCCTCGGGACAGTATTTTATAGCAATCAGCCCCAGCATTTT.

The V and J genes are TRBV27 and TRBJ2-7, with 9 nucleotides matching TRBD1. The CDR3 length is 14 residues. Germline trimming cut 6 bases from V and 2 bases from J; bases unmatched to any gene: 5. Germline-derived CDR1 and CDR2 are MNHEY and SMNVEV (reference sequence). The CDR3: CASRDRGLAYEQYF. Written as DNA, the CDR3 is TGTGCCAGCAGGGACAGGGGTCTGGCCTACGAGCAGTACTTC.

This clonotype was counted only a few times. V usage is TRBV30 and J usage is TRBJ2-7; D not resolved. CDR1 is GTSNPN and CDR2 is SVGIG in the germline V gene (reference sequence). The V end lost 2 bases, the J end lost 3 bases, and 17 bases lay between the germline ends. This CDR3 comprises 15 residues. This CDR3 is CAWSKSGPFFYEQYF. The DNA of the CDR3 is TGTGCCTGGAGTAAGTCGGGCCCGTTCTTCTACGAGCAGTACTTC. The full variable domain, its missing parts supplied by reference TRBV30 and TRBJ2-7, is SQTIHQWPATLVQPVGSPLSLECTVEGTSNPNLYWYRQAAGRGLQLLFYSVGIGQISSEVPQNLSASRPQDRQFILSSKKLLLSDSGFYLCAWSKSGPFFYEQYFGPGTRLTVT.

This clonotype was recorded at least ten times. The chain couples TRBV6-1 to TRBJ1-5; D remains unclear. Trimming cost V 0 bases and J 4 bases, with 10 bases left between them. The CDR3 contains 15 residues. CDR1 MNHNS and CDR2 SASEGT come from the germline V gene. Here the CDR3 reads CASSEASLRNQPQHF. DNA of the CDR3: TGTGCCAGCAGTGAAGCTAGCTTAAGGAATCAGCCCCAGCATTTT.

CDR3 region: CATYEQYF. The CDR3 DNA reads TGTGCCACTTACGAGCAGTACTTC. The chain has TRBV6-1 and TRBJ2-7; no definite D call. Trimming removed 10 bases from V and 4 bases from J, with 2 bases in between. CDR1 and CDR2 from the germline V gene are MNHNS and SASEGT. This CDR3 contains 8 residues.

The chain joins TRBV6-1 to TRBJ2-7; D is perhaps TRBD1 (5 bases). Germline CDR1 and CDR2: MNHNS and SASEGT. This CDR3 comprises 16 residues. Trimming stripped 2 bases from V and 2 bases from J, with 16 bases between. CDR3 in amino acids: CASSEIKGHGTYEQYF. The DNA of the CDR3 is TGTGCCAGCAGTGAAATAAAGGGGCACGGCACCTACGAGCAGTACTTC.

This clonotype was found many times. The rearrangement joins TRBV3-1 to TRBJ2-7, with D tentatively TRBD1 (7 bases). CDR3 length: 14 amino acids. Between the trimmed V and J ends, which lost 3 bases and 2 bases, there was a span of 11 bases. Per the germline V gene, CDR1 is LGHDT and CDR2 is YNNKEL (reference sequence). The CDR3 protein is CASSQARGAYEQYF. DNA of the CDR3: TGTGCCAGCAGCCAGGCCAGGGGGGCCTACGAGCAGTACTTC.

The chain carries TRBV30 and TRBJ2-7; 7 positions agree with TRBD1. CDR1 is GTSNPN and CDR2 is SVGIG in the germline V gene (reference sequence). V shed 2 bases, J shed 1 base, and the junction held 8 bases outside the gene matches. This CDR3 spans 15 amino acids. The CDR3 bases are TGTGCCTGGAGTACCCCGGACAGGCCATCCTACGAGCAGTACTTC. Encoded protein: CAWSTPDRPSYEQYF.

This clonotype was seen a handful of times. V usage is TRBV20-1 and J usage is TRBJ2-2; perhaps TRBD2 as D (5 bases). The CDR3 totals 12 residues. V lost 5 bases and J lost 7, with 11 bases in between. Per the germline V gene, CDR1 is DFQATT and CDR2 is SNEGSKA (reference sequence). CDR3 nucleotide sequence: TGCAGTGCTCGCCGGGATCTCGGGGAGCTGTTTTTT. Amino acid sequence: CSARRDLGELFF.

Ten or more counts support this clonotype. This sequence joins TRBV12-3 or TRBV12-4 and TRBJ1-2; 8 bases are a match to TRBD1. Losses at the gene ends were 3 bases for V and 4 bases for J; bases not matched to a gene: 7. CDR3 length: 15 residues. This chain's CDR3 is CASSFRRGQGYGYTF. CDR3 coding DNA: TGTGCCAGCAGTTTCCGCAGGGGGCAGGGCTATGGCTACACCTTC.

This clonotype was seen repeatedly, ten times or more. This chain uses TRBV11-1 with TRBJ1-1; D might be TRBD1 (5 bases). The CDR3 has 16 residues. Looked up from germline, CDR1 is SGHAT and CDR2 is FQDESV (reference sequence). V was cut by 4 bases and J by 1 base, with 16 bases left in between. The CDR3 protein is CASSWVRAVENTEAFF. CDR3 nucleotides: TGTGCCAGCAGCTGGGTCAGGGCAGTCGAGAACACTGAAGCTTTCTTT.